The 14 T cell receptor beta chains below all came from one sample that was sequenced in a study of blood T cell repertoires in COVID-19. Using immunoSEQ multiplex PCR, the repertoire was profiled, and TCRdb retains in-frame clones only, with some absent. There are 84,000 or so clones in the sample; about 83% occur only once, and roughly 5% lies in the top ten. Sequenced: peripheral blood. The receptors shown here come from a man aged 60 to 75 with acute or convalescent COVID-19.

The DNA of the CDR3 is TGTGCCAGCATCTTCCAGGGGCAGGGGGCACCTGAAGCTTTCTTT. Translated, it gives CASIFQGQGAPEAFF. The gene calls are TRBV6-5 and TRBJ1-1, with 8 bases aligning to TRBD1. Germline V gene lookup returns CDR1 MNHEY and CDR2 SVGAGI. The CDR3 totals 15 residues. With V trimmed by 7 bases and J by 6 bases, 13 bases remained unmatched.

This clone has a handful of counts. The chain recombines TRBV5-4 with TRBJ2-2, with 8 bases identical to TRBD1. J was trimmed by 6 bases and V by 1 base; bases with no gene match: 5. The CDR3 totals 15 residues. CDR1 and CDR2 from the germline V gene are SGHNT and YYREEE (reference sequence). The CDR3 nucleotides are TGTGCCAGCAGCTTGTCGACAGGGGAGGCCGGGGAGCTGTTTTTT. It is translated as CASSLSTGEAGELFF.

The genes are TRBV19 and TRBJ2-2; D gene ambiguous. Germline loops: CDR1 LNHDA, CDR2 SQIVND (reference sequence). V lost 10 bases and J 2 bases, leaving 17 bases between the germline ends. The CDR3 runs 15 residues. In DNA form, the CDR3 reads TGTGCCACACAGCCCTACCCGGATAACACCGGGGAGCTGTTTTTT. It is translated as CATQPYPDNTGELFF.

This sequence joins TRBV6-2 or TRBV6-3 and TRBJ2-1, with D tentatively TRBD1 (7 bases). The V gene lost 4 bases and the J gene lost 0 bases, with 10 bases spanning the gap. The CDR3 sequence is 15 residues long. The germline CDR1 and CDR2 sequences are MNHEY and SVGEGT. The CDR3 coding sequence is TGTGCCAGCAGTTCAGGGGGGACCTCCTACAATGAGCAGTTCTTC. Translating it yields CASSSGGTSYNEQFF.

CDR3 coding DNA: TGTGCCAGCAGTGAGGGGGTGGCTGAAGCTTTCTTT. Amino acids: CASSEGVAEAFF. This chain links TRBV6-2 or TRBV6-3 with TRBJ1-1; D might be TRBD1 (6 bases). The CDR3 loop spans 12 amino acids. Germline values: CDR1 MNHEY, CDR2 SVGEGT. V shed 5 bases and J shed 6 bases, with 10 bases lying between them.

The CDR3 bases are TGTGCCAGCAGCCAGGACAGGGGGGAGGAAAAACTGTTTTTT. Translated, it gives CASSQDRGEEKLFF. V gene TRBV5-4 combines with J gene TRBJ1-4; the match to TRBD1 covers 10 bases. After removal of 4 bases from V and 8 bases from J, the junction contained 5 bases not matched to a gene. The germline V gene encodes CDR1 SGHNT and CDR2 YYREEE (reference sequence). The CDR3 sequence is 14 residues long.

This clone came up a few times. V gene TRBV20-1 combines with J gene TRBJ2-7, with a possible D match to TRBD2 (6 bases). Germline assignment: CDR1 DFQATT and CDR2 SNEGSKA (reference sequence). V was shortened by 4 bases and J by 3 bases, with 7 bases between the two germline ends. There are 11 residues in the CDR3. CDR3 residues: CSATGSYEQYF. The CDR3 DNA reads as TGCAGTGCTACCGGGAGCTACGAGCAGTACTTC.

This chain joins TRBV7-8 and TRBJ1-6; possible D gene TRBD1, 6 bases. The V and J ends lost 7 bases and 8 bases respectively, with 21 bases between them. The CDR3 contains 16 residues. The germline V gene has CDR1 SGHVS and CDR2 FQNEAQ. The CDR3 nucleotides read TGTGCCAGCACCTTCCTCGGGGACAAATTATATTCACCCCTCCACTTT. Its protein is CASTFLGDKLYSPLHF.

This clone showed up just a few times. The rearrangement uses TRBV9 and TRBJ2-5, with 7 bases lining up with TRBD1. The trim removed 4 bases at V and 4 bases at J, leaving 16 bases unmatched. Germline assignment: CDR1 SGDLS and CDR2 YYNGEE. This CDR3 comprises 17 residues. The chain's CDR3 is CASSRLWRTGAPETQYF. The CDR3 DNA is TGTGCCAGCAGCCGCCTTTGGAGGACAGGAGCTCCAGAGACCCAGTACTTC.

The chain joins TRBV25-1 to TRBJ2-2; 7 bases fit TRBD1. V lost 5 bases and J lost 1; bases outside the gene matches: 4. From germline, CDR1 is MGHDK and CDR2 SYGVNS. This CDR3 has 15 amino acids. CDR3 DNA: TGTGCCAGCAGTTCCCGGACAGGGAACACCGGGGAGCTGTTTTTT. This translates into CASSSRTGNTGELFF.

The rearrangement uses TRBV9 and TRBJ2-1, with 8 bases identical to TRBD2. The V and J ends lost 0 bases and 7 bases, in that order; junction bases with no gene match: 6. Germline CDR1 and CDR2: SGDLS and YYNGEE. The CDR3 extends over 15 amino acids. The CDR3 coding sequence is TGTGCCAGCAGCGTAGGCCCCCAGCGGGGGAATGAGCAGTTCTTC. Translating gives CASSVGPQRGNEQFF.

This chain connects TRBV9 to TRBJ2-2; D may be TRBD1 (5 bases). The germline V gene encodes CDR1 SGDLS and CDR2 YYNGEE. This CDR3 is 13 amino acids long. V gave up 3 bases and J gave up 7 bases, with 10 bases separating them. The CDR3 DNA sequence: TGTGCCAGCAGCGAGCAGGGATTCGGGGAGCTGTTTTTT. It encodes CASSEQGFGELFF.

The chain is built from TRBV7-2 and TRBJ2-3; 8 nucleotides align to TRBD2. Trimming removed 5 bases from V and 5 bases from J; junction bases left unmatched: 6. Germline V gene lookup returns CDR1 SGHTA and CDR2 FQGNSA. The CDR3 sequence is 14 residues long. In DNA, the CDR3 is TGTGCCAGCAGCCTGGGACTAGGCGGAGATACGCAGTATTTT. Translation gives CASSLGLGGDTQYF. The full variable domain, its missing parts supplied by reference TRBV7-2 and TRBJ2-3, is GAGVSQSPSNKVTEKGKDVELRCDPISGHTALYWYRQSLGQGLEFLIYFQGNSAPDKSGLPSDRFSAERTGGSVSTLTIQRTQQEDSAVYLCASSLGLGGDTQYFGPGTRLTVL.

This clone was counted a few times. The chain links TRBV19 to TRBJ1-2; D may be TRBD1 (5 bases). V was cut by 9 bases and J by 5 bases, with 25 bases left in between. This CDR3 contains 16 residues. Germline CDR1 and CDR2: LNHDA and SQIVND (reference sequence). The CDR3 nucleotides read TGTGCCAGGGGAAAAGGGGCCCGCTTGAAGGGGTATGGCTACACCTTC. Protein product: CARGKGARLKGYGYTF.